The rows below give T cell receptor beta chains drawn from one sample of a study of blood T cell repertoires in COVID-19. The method was immunoSEQ multiplex PCR; TCRdb's version includes in-frame clones alone and lacks a portion of them. The table lists about 260,000 clones, almost 85% of them singletons, with approximately 1.9% in the top ten. Source material: peripheral blood. The receptors shown here come from an elderly woman with acute or convalescent COVID-19. The CDR3 runs from the conserved cysteine through the conserved F or W. Each record gives: V gene, J gene, clone size, CDR3 protein. Not every row has a clone size; where given, it reads once, few, many or a size class.

v_call: TRBV3-1/TRBV3-2
j_call: TRBJ2-5
clone_size: -
cdr3_aa: CASSQTGTSRRETQYF

v_call: TRBV30
j_call: TRBJ2-1
clone_size: -
cdr3_aa: CAWSTLLTSGGNEQFF

v_call: TRBV7-2
j_call: TRBJ2-5
clone_size: -
cdr3_aa: CASSLGAGGKQETQYF

v_call: TRBV4-3
j_call: TRBJ1-6
clone_size: -
cdr3_aa: CASSQQGGHSPLHF

v_call: TRBV7-2
j_call: TRBJ1-5
clone_size: -
cdr3_aa: CASSLGPGSNQPQHF

v_call: TRBV2
j_call: TRBJ1-6
clone_size: -
cdr3_aa: CASRYDRNSYNSPLHF

v_call: TRBV6-2/TRBV6-3
j_call: TRBJ2-1
clone_size: -
cdr3_aa: CASSYLAGFNEQFF

v_call: TRBV2
j_call: TRBJ2-7
clone_size: -
cdr3_aa: CASWDPKWEGPYSYEQYF

v_call: TRBV7-2
j_call: TRBJ1-2
clone_size: -
cdr3_aa: CASSPWTGFYGYTF

v_call: TRBV5-1
j_call: TRBJ1-2
clone_size: -
cdr3_aa: CASSLGTDRGPANYGYTF

v_call: TRBV29-1
j_call: TRBJ2-1
clone_size: -
cdr3_aa: CRCGTSGSYNEQFF

v_call: TRBV9
j_call: TRBJ2-3
clone_size: -
cdr3_aa: CASSTRLAVTDTQYF

v_call: TRBV2
j_call: TRBJ2-2
clone_size: -
cdr3_aa: CASSDRTASNTGELFF

v_call: TRBV5-1
j_call: TRBJ1-1
clone_size: once
cdr3_aa: CASSLGPPGGTEAFF

v_call: TRBV7-2
j_call: TRBJ1-4
clone_size: -
cdr3_aa: CASSWGQNNEKLFF

v_call: TRBV7-2
j_call: TRBJ2-5
clone_size: -
cdr3_aa: CASSARGVKETQYF

v_call: TRBV7-2
j_call: TRBJ1-2
clone_size: -
cdr3_aa: CASIPDDRGASGYTF

v_call: TRBV6-2/TRBV6-3
j_call: TRBJ2-5
clone_size: -
cdr3_aa: CASSDAGLDGDETQYF

v_call: TRBV11-1
j_call: TRBJ2-1
clone_size: -
cdr3_aa: CASSLGGGDTKFF